The 19 T cell receptor beta chains below were found in one sample sequenced in a study of T cell responses to AZD1222 COVID-19 vaccine. TCRdb's copy holds only in-frame clones and misses some; the assay was immunoSEQ multiplex PCR. The sample yields under 200,000 clones, less than 95% seen once. Sequencing was performed on peripheral blood, taken on day 0 of AZD1222 vaccination. The receptors were sampled from an adult in good health.

This clone came up once. This chain connects TRBV19 to TRBJ2-7, with D possibly matching TRBD2 (7 bases). The length of the CDR3 is 16 residues. The V end lost 3 bases, the J end lost 5 bases, and 20 bases lay between the germline ends. From germline, CDR1 is LNHDA and CDR2 SQIVND (reference sequence). CDR3 loop: CASSMGIRGARHEQYF. The CDR3 DNA sequence: TGTGCCAGTAGTATGGGGATTCGGGGGGCCAGGCACGAGCAGTACTTC.

V and J are TRBV7-3 and TRBJ1-2, with 7 nucleotides matching TRBD1. The CDR3 runs to 13 residues. The germline CDR1 and CDR2 sequences are SGHTA and FQGTGA. The V gene end was trimmed by 5 bases and the J gene end by 3 bases; junction bases not matched to a gene: 3. CDR3 amino acids: CASSRGTDYGYTF. The CDR3, as DNA: TGTGCCAGCAGCCGAGGGACAGACTATGGCTACACCTTC.

This chain connects TRBV18 to TRBJ1-2; tentative D call: TRBD1 (6 bases). V lost 5 bases and J lost 7, with 8 bases in between. The CDR3 sequence is 11 residues long. Looked up from germline, CDR1 is KGHSH and CDR2 is LQKENI. CDR3 residues: CASSTDSGYTF. CDR3 coding DNA: TGTGCCAGCTCAACGGACAGTGGCTACACCTTC.

The chain combines TRBV29-1 with TRBJ1-2, with no clear D. Germline-derived CDR1 and CDR2 are SQVTM and ANQGSEA. The CDR3 runs 12 residues. Trimming removed 3 bases from V and 8 bases from J, with 13 bases in between. The CDR3 here is CSVDRAGGGYTF. CDR3 nucleotides: TGCAGCGTTGATCGGGCAGGAGGGGGCTACACCTTC.

The chain recombines TRBV3-1 (or the pseudogene TRBV3-2) with TRBJ2-5; TRBD2 matches 10 bases. Germline V CDR1 and CDR2: LGHDT, YNNKEL (reference sequence). CDR3 length: 16 amino acids. Losses at the gene ends were 4 bases for V and 5 bases for J; bases not matched to a gene: 10. Here the CDR3 DNA reads TGTGCCAGCAGCCTCCCTCTAGCGGGAGCGGAGGAGACCCAGTACTTC. Residues: CASSLPLAGAEETQYF.

V and J are TRBV18 and TRBJ1-5, with 8 positions matching TRBD1. CDR3 length: 14 amino acids. The V gene end was trimmed by 5 bases and the J gene end by 5 bases; junction bases not matched to a gene: 5. CDR1 is KGHSH, CDR2 LQKENI, per germline. The CDR3 region has the DNA TGTGCCAGCTCAGAAGACAGGGGCCATCAGCCCCAGCATTTT. This translates into CASSEDRGHQPQHF.

The chain employs TRBV13 and TRBJ2-7; D may be TRBD1 (6 bases). The germline V gene encodes CDR1 PRHDT and CDR2 FYEKMQ (reference sequence). Trimming took off 4 bases at V and 6 bases at J, with 19 bases between the two ends. This CDR3 has 15 amino acids. This CDR3 is CASSSTGLVFSEQYF. The CDR3 coding sequence is TGTGCCAGCAGCTCCACAGGGTTGGTCTTTAGCGAGCAGTACTTC.

This clone appeared a few times. The gene calls are TRBV6-5 and TRBJ2-7; 7 bases align to TRBD2. Germline V gene data show CDR1 as MNHEY and CDR2 as SVGAGI. With 1 base clipped from V and 1 base from J, the junction kept 7 bases outside the gene matches. The CDR3 spans 16 residues. The DNA for the CDR3 is TGTGCCAGCAGTTACTGGGTAGCGGGTCCTTCCTACGAGCAGTACTTC. Protein product: CASSYWVAGPSYEQYF.

This chain uses TRBV11-1 with TRBJ2-7, with a weak D call TRBD1 (5 bases). Trimming stripped 4 bases from V and 4 bases from J, with 20 bases between. The CDR3 length is 16 residues. Per the germline V gene, CDR1 is SGHAT and CDR2 is FQDESV (reference sequence). CDR3 nucleotides: TGTGCCAGCAGCTCTCCGACCGCAGGGAAGGCGTACGAGCAGTACTTC. Residues: CASSSPTAGKAYEQYF. The whole variable domain, remainder taken from reference TRBV11-1 and TRBJ2-7, is EAEVAQSPRYKITEKSQAVAFWCDPISGHATLYWYRQILGQGPELLVQFQDESVVDDSQLPKDRFSAERLKGVDSTLKIQPAELGDSAMYLCASSSPTAGKAYEQYFGPGTRLTVT.

The CDR3 DNA reads TGCAGTGCTAGACAGGGACGATTGGCTTTCTTT. Translating gives CSARQGRLAFF. The genes are TRBV20-1 and TRBJ1-1, with D possibly matching TRBD1 (5 bases). In germline, CDR1 is DFQATT, CDR2 SNEGSKA (reference sequence). V was trimmed by 2 bases and J by 11 bases, leaving 12 bases between them. CDR3 length: 11 amino acids.

V is TRBV6-2 or TRBV6-3 and J is TRBJ1-2; 7 bases align to TRBD1. The CDR3 contains 13 residues. V was pared by 4 bases and J by 8 bases, with 7 bases of the junction left unmatched. Germline V gives CDR1 MNHEY, CDR2 SVGEGT. The CDR3 sequence is CASSSSTGTGYTF. CDR3 bases: TGTGCCAGCAGTTCATCGACAGGGACCGGCTACACCTTC.

V gene TRBV19 combines with J gene TRBJ1-2; 9 bases align to TRBD1. CDR1 is LNHDA and CDR2 is SQIVND in the germline V gene (reference sequence). J was trimmed by 5 bases and V by 3 bases; bases with no gene match: 4. The CDR3 runs 14 residues. The CDR3 DNA is TGTGCCAGTAGTATTTCGGACAGGGGATATGGCTACACCTTC. Its translation is CASSISDRGYGYTF.

This chain uses TRBV30 with TRBJ2-3, with D hard to call. This CDR3 has 14 amino acids. The germline V and J ends were trimmed by 0 bases and 5 bases, with 12 bases remaining between them. CDR1 and CDR2 from the germline V gene are GTSNPN and SVGIG (reference sequence). CDR3 protein: CAWSVLSTEDTQYF. The CDR3 bases are TGTGCCTGGAGTGTCCTTAGTACAGAAGATACGCAGTATTTT.

The V call is TRBV30, the J call TRBJ1-1, with a tentative D call TRBD1 (5 bases). In germline, CDR1 is GTSNPN, CDR2 SVGIG (reference sequence). This CDR3 contains 12 residues. V lost 5 bases and J lost 5, with 12 bases in between. The CDR3: CAWGRRGTEAFF. CDR3 DNA sequence: TGTGCCTGGGGGCGCCGGGGGACTGAAGCTTTCTTT.

In its sample, this clone was seen once. The rearrangement links TRBV7-8 to TRBJ2-5, with a possible D match to TRBD1 (6 bases). The CDR3 length is 13 residues. In germline, CDR1 is SGHVS, CDR2 FQNEAQ. Trimming removed 5 bases from V and 3 bases from J, with 10 bases in between. The CDR3 DNA sequence: TGTGCCAGCAGCAAGGGACAAAAAGAGACCCAGTACTTC. Translating gives CASSKGQKETQYF.

The chain carries TRBV12-3 or TRBV12-4 and TRBJ1-1, with D uncertain. The CDR3 has 13 residues. V shed 4 bases and J shed 6 bases, with 12 bases lying between them. The DNA for the CDR3 is TGTGCCAGCAGTTCTACCCTAGTGGCTGAAGCTTTCTTT. Its translation: CASSSTLVAEAFF.

J is TRBJ2-1 and V is TRBV7-9; 13 nucleotides line up with TRBD2. V shed 5 bases and J 0 bases; nucleotides not matched to a gene: 10. Germline V gene sequence: CDR1 SEHNR, CDR2 FQNEAQ (reference sequence). This CDR3 is built from 19 residues. The CDR3 DNA reads TGTGCCAGCAGCCGACTAGCGGGAGGTCCTTCGAGCTCCTACAATGAGCAGTTCTTC. It is translated as CASSRLAGGPSSSYNEQFF.

V and J are TRBV19 and TRBJ2-1; 8 nucleotides line up with TRBD2. The CDR3 has 16 amino acids. Germline-derived CDR1 and CDR2 are LNHDA and SQIVND (reference sequence). V was clipped by 3 bases and J by 5 bases; unmatched bases: 9. The CDR3 region is CASSMWAGRVNNEQFF. The CDR3 DNA reads TGTGCCAGTAGTATGTGGGCCGGGAGGGTTAACAATGAGCAGTTCTTC.

The chain carries TRBV5-5 and TRBJ1-2, with 10 bases fitting TRBD1. V lost 2 bases to trimming and J lost 8 bases; unmatched junction nucleotides: 6. The CDR3 runs 14 residues. Germline values: CDR1 SGHKS, CDR2 YYEKEE (reference sequence). Here the CDR3 DNA reads TGTGCCAGCAGCTTCCGACAGGGGGCGCGAGGCTACACCTTC. Its protein product is CASSFRQGARGYTF. Full variable domain (missing parts from reference TRBV5-5 and TRBJ1-2): DAGVTQSPTHLIKTRGQQVTLRCSPISGHKSVSWYQQVLGQGPQFIFQYYEKEERGRGNFPDRFSARQFPNYSSELNVNALLLGDSALYLCASSFRQGARGYTFGSGTRLTVV.